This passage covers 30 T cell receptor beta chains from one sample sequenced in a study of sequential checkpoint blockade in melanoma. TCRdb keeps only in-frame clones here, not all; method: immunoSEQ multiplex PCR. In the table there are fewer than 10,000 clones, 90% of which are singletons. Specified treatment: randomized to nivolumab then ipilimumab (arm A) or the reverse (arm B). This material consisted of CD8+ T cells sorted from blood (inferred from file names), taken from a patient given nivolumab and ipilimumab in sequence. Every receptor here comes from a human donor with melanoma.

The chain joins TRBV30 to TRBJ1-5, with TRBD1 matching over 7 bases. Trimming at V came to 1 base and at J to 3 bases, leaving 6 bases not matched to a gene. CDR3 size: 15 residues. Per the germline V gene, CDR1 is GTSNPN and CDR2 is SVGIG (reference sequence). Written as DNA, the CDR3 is TGTGCCTGGAGTGCTGGGACAGTGGACAATCAGCCCCAGCATTTT. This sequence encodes CAWSAGTVDNQPQHF.

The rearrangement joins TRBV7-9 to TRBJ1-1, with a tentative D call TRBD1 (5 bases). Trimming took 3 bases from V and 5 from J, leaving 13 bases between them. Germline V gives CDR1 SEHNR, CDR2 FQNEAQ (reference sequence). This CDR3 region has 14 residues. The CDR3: CASSFRTPDTEAFF. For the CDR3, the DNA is TGTGCCAGCAGCTTCCGGACACCCGATACTGAAGCTTTCTTT.

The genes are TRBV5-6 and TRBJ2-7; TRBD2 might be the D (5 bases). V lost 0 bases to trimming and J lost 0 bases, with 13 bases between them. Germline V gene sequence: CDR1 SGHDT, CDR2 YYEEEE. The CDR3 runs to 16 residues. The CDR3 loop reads CASSLGWTEYSYEQYV. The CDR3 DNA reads TGTGCCAGCAGCTTGGGATGGACTGAATACTCCTACGAGCAGTACGTC.

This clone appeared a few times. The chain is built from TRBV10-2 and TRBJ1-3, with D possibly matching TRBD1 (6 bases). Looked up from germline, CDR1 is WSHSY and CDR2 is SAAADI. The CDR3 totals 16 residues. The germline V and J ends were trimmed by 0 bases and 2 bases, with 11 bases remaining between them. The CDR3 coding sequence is TGCGCCAGCAGTGAGTCGTTTTCAGGGGCTGGAAACACCATATATTTT. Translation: CASSESFSGAGNTIYF.

CDR3 protein: CASSPRGPNAMNTEAFF. The DNA for the CDR3 is TGTGCCAGCTCACCCAGGGGGCCAAACGCTATGAACACTGAAGCTTTCTTT. The chain employs TRBV18 and TRBJ1-1; TRBD1 matches at 8 bases. The germline V gene has CDR1 KGHSH and CDR2 LQKENI. J gave up 0 bases and V 3 bases, and 9 bases lay outside the gene matches. The CDR3 is made up of 17 amino acids.

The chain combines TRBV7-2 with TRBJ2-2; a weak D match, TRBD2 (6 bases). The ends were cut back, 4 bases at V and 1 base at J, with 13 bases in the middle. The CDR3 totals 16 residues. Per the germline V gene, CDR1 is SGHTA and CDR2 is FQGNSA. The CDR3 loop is CASSSPRGQNTGELFF. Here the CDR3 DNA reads TGTGCCAGCAGCTCACCGCGGGGCCAGAACACCGGGGAGCTGTTTTTT. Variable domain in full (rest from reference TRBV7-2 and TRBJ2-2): GAGVSQSPSNKVTEKGKDVELRCDPISGHTALYWYRQSLGQGLEFLIYFQGNSAPDKSGLPSDRFSAERTGGSVSTLTIQRTQQEDSAVYLCASSSPRGQNTGELFFGEGSRLTVL.

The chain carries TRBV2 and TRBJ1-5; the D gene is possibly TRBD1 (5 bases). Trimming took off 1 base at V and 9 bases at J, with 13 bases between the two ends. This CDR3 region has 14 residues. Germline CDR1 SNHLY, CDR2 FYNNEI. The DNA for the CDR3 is TGTGCCAGCAGTGAAGGGCAGGGCCAAGGGCCCCAGCATTTT. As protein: CASSEGQGQGPQHF.

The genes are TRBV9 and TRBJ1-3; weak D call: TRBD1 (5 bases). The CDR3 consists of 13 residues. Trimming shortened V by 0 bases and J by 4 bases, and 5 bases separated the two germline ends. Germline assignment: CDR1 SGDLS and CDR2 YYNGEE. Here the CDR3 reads CASSVDRGNTIYF. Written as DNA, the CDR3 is TGTGCCAGCAGCGTAGACAGGGGAAACACCATATATTTT.

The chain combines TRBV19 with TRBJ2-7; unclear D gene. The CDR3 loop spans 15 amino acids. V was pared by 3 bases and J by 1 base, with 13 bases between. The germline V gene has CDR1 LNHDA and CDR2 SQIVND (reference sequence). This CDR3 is CASSMELGTSYEQYF. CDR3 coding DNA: TGTGCCAGTAGTATGGAGTTGGGTACGTCCTACGAGCAGTACTTC. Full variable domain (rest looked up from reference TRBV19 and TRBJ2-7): DGGITQSPKYLFRKEGQNVTLSCEQNLNHDAMYWYRQDPGQGLRLIYYSQIVNDFQKGDIAEGYSVSREKKESFPLTVTSAQKNPTAFYLCASSMELGTSYEQYFGPGTRLTVT.

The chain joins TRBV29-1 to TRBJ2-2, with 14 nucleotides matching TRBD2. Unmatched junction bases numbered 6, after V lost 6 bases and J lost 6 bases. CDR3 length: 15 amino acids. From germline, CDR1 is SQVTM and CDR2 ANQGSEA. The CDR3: CSVPGLAGVPGELFF. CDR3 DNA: TGCAGCGTACCGGGACTAGCGGGAGTACCCGGGGAGCTGTTTTTT.

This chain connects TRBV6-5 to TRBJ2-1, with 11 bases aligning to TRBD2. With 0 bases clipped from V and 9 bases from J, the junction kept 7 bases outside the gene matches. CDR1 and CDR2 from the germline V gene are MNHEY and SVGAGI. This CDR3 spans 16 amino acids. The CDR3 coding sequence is TGTGCCAGCAGTTACTCACTAGCGGGAGCCTACGGTGAGCAGTTCTTC. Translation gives CASSYSLAGAYGEQFF.

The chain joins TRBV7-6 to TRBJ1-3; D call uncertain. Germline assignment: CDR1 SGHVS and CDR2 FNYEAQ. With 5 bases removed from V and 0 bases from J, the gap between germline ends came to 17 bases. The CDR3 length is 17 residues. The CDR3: CASSEASRFYSGNTIYF. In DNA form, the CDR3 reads TGTGCCAGCAGCGAGGCCTCAAGGTTCTACTCTGGAAACACCATATATTTT. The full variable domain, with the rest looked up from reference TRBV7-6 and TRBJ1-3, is GAGVSQSPRYKVTKRGQDVALRCDPISGHVSLYWYRQALGQGPEFLTYFNYEAQQDKSGLPNDRFSAERPEGSISTLTIQRTEQRDSAMYRCASSEASRFYSGNTIYFGEGSWLTVV.

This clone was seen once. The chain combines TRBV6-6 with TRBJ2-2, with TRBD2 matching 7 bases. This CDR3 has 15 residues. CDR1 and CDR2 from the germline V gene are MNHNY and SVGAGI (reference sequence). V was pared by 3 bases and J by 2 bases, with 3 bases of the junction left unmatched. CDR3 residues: CASSYWGGNTGELFF. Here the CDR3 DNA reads TGTGCCAGCAGTTATTGGGGGGGAAACACCGGGGAGCTGTTTTTT.

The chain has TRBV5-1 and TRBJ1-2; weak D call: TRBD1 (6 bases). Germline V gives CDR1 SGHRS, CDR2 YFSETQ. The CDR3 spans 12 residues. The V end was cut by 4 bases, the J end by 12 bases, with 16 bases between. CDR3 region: CASSDYRVGHTF. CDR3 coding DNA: TGCGCCAGCAGCGACTACAGGGTTGGGCACACCTTC.

The CDR3, as DNA: TGTGCCATCAGTGGAGGTAGCGGGGGGTACGCCGGGGAGCTGTTTTTT. It yields the protein CAISGGSGGYAGELFF. The chain carries TRBV10-3 and TRBJ2-2; TRBD2 matches at 10 bases. J was trimmed by 6 bases and V by 4 bases; bases with no gene match: 8. The germline V gene encodes CDR1 ENHRY and CDR2 SYGVKD. The CDR3 spans 16 residues.

The CDR3 loop is CASSIEGVEAFF. The CDR3 DNA reads as TGTGCCAGTAGTATAGAGGGAGTTGAAGCTTTCTTT. The chain is built from TRBV19 and TRBJ1-1; D uncertain. This CDR3 has 12 amino acids. V lost 0 bases to trimming and J lost 7 bases, with 6 bases between them. CDR1 and CDR2 from the germline V gene are LNHDA and SQIVND (reference sequence).

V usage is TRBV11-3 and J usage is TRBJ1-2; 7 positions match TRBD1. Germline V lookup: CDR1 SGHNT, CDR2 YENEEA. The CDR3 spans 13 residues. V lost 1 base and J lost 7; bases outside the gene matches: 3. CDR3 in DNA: TGTGCCAGCAGCTTAGGCAGGGGGTCTGGCTACACCTTC. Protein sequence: CASSLGRGSGYTF.

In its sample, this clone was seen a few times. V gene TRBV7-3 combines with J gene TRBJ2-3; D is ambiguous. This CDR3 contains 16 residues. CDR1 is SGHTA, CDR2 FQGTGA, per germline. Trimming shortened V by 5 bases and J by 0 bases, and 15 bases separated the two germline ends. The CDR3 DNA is TGTGCCAGCAGCCCCTATTTTGCTCCTAGCACAGATACGCAGTATTTT. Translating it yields CASSPYFAPSTDTQYF.

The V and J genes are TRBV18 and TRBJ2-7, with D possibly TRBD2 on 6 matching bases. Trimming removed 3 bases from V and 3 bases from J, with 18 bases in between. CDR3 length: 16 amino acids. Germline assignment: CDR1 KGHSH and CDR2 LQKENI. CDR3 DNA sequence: TGTGCCAGCTCACCTGACGGATCAGCGGGTGGCTACGAGCAGTACGTC. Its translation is CASSPDGSAGGYEQYV.

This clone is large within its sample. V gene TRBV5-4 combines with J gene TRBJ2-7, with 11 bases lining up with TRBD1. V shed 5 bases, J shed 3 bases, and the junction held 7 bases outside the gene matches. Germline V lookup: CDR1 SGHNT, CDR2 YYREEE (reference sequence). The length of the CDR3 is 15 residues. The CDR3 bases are TGTGCCAGCAGATCTTCCGGGACAGGGGGCTACGAGCAGTACTTC. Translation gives CASRSSGTGGYEQYF.

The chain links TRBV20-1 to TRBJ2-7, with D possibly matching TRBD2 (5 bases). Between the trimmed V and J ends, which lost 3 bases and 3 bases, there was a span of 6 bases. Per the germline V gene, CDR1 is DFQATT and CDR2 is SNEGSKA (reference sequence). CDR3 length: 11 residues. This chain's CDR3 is CSARRDYEQYF. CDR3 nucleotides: TGCAGTGCTAGGAGGGACTACGAGCAGTACTTC.

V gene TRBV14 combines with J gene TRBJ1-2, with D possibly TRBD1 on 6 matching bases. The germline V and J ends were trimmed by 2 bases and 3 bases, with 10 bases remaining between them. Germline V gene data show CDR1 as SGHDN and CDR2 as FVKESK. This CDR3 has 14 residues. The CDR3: CASSQLQGDYGYTF. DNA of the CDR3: TGTGCCAGCAGCCAACTACAGGGAGACTATGGCTACACCTTC.

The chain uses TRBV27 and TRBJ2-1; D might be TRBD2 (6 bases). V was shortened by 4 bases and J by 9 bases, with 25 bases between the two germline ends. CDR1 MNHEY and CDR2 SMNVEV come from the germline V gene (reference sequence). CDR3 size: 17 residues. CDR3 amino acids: CASSWDWAGLTGGEQFF. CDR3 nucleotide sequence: TGTGCCAGCAGTTGGGACTGGGCGGGGCTGACTGGGGGTGAGCAGTTCTTC.

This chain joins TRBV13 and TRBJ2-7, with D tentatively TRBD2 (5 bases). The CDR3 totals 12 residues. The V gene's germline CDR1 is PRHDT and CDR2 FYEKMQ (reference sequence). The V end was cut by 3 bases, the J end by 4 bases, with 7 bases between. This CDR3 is CASSLRGYEQYV. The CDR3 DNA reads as TGTGCCAGCAGCTTGCGAGGGTACGAGCAGTACGTC.

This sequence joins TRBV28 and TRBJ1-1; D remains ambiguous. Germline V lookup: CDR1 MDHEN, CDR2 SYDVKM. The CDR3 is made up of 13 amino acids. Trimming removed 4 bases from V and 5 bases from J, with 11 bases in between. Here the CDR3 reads CASSWRGLTEAFF. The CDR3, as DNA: TGTGCCAGCAGTTGGAGAGGGTTGACTGAAGCTTTCTTT.

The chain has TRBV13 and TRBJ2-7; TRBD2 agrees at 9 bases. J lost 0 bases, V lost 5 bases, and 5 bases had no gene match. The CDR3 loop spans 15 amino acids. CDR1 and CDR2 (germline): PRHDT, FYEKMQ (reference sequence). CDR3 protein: CASSGRLAASYEQYF. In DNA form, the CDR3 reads TGTGCCAGCAGCGGGAGACTAGCGGCCTCCTACGAGCAGTACTTC. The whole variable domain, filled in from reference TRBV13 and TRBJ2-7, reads AAGVIQSPRHLIKEKRETATLKCYPIPRHDTVYWYQQGPGQDPQFLISFYEKMQSDKGSIPDRFSAQQFSDYHSELNMSSLELGDSALYFCASSGRLAASYEQYFGPGTRLTVT.

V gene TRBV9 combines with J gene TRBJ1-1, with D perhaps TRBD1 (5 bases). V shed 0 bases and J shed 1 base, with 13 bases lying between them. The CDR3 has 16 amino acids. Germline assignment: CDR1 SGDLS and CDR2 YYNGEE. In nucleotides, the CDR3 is TGTGCCAGCAGCGTAGGGGGGGGAACAGGGAACACTGAAGCTTTCTTT. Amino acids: CASSVGGGTGNTEAFF.

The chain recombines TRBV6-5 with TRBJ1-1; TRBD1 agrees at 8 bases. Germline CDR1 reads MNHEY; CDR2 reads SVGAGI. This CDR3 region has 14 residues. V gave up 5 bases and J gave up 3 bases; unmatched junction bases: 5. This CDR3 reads CASSHRGWDTEAFF. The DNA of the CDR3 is TGTGCCAGCAGTCACAGGGGGTGGGACACTGAAGCTTTCTTT.

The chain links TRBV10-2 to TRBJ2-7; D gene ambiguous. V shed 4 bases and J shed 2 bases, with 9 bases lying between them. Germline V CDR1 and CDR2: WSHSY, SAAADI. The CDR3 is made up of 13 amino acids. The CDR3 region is CASSVTATYEQYV. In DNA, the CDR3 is TGCGCCAGCAGTGTTACAGCTACCTACGAGCAGTACGTC.

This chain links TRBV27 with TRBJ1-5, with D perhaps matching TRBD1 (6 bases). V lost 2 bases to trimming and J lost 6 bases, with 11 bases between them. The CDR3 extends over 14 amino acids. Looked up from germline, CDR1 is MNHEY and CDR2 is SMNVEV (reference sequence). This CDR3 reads CASSLPGEGQPQHF. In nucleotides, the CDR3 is TGTGCCAGCAGTTTACCAGGGGAGGGTCAGCCCCAGCATTTT.